The 25 T cell receptor beta chains below all came from one sample that was sequenced in a study of T cell responses to AZD1222 COVID-19 vaccine. Clones were sequenced by immunoSEQ multiplex PCR, and TCRdb holds only the in-frame ones, with some missing. The sample shows about 99,000 clones, around nine tenths of them seen only once. The specimen was peripheral blood, collected on day 0 of AZD1222 vaccination. The source of these receptors is an adult in good health.

The rearrangement links TRBV2 to TRBJ2-1, with 8 bases lining up with TRBD2. The CDR3 contains 16 residues. Germline CDR1 SNHLY, CDR2 FYNNEI. With V trimmed by 7 bases and J by 0 bases, 8 bases remained unmatched. The CDR3: CASIKGREDSYNEQFF. The DNA for the CDR3 is TGTGCCAGCATAAAAGGGCGGGAGGACTCCTACAATGAGCAGTTCTTC. The variable domain in full, with the rest retrieved from reference TRBV2 and TRBJ2-1, is EPEVTQTPSHQVTQMGQEVILRCVPISNHLYFYWYRQILGQKVEFLVSFYNNEISEKSEIFDDQFSVERPDGSNFTLKIRSTKLEDSAMYFCASIKGREDSYNEQFFGPGTRLTVL.

The chain combines TRBV5-4 with TRBJ2-5; possible D gene TRBD2, 6 bases. Trimming left V 3 bases short and J 4 bases short, with 16 bases between. In germline, CDR1 is SGHNT, CDR2 YYREEE (reference sequence). CDR3 length equals 15 residues. CDR3 DNA: TGTGCCAGCAGCTCTTCCGCTAGCGTCCGAGAGACCCAGTACTTC. It translates to CASSSSASVRETQYF.

The V and J genes are TRBV3-1 (or the pseudogene TRBV3-2) and TRBJ1-6; TRBD1 matches 9 bases. With 3 bases clipped from V and 9 bases from J, the junction kept 3 bases outside the gene matches. Germline V gene lookup returns CDR1 LGHDT and CDR2 YNNKEL (reference sequence). The CDR3 loop spans 14 amino acids. The CDR3 protein is CASSQGQGGSPLHF. The DNA of the CDR3 is TGTGCCAGCAGCCAGGGACAGGGAGGTTCACCCCTCCACTTT.

The rearrangement links TRBV7-2 to TRBJ2-3; D is uncertain. V dropped 5 bases and J dropped 4 bases, with 16 bases sitting between them. Germline V gene lookup returns CDR1 SGHTA and CDR2 FQGNSA. The CDR3 loop spans 15 amino acids. In DNA, the CDR3 is TGTGCCAGCAGCCTGGCCGGGCCACCCCCAGATACGCAGTATTTT. Translation: CASSLAGPPPDTQYF.

A single count supports this clone. The V gene is TRBV27, the J gene TRBJ1-5; the D gene is possibly TRBD1 (6 bases). CDR3 length: 13 amino acids. V gave up 5 bases and J gave up 6 bases, with 11 bases separating them. Germline V gene data show CDR1 as MNHEY and CDR2 as SMNVEV (reference sequence). CDR3 coding DNA: TGTGCCAGCAGTACCGGGACACGTCAGCCCCAGCATTTT. Translating it yields CASSTGTRQPQHF.

The rearrangement uses TRBV7-2 and TRBJ1-1; 8 bases agree with TRBD1. V was pared by 1 base and J by 9 bases, with 10 bases of the junction left unmatched. From germline, CDR1 is SGHTA and CDR2 FQGNSA. The CDR3 extends over 15 amino acids. CDR3 protein: CASSLEPGTGGQAFF. In DNA form, the CDR3 reads TGTGCCAGCAGCTTAGAGCCCGGCACAGGGGGGCAAGCTTTCTTT.

This clone was observed once. The rearrangement uses TRBV4-3 and TRBJ1-6; perhaps TRBD1 as D (5 bases). V was cut by 4 bases and J by 7 bases, with 14 bases left in between. CDR3 size: 15 residues. Germline V lookup: CDR1 LGHNA, CDR2 YSLEER. CDR3: CASSLQQAGNSPLHF. CDR3 nucleotides: TGCGCCAGCAGCCTACAACAGGCTGGAAATTCACCCCTCCACTTT.

The V gene is TRBV6-4, the J gene TRBJ2-1; either TRBD1 or TRBD2 may supply D (5 bases each). CDR1 is MRHNA and CDR2 is SNTAGT in the germline V gene. The CDR3 sequence is 16 residues long. V was pared by 4 bases and J by 6 bases, with 19 bases between. Written as DNA, the CDR3 is TGTGCCAGCAGTGTTTATGGGACCAACCAGCCCAATGAGCAGTTCTTC. Amino acids: CASSVYGTNQPNEQFF.

The CDR3, as DNA: TGTGCCAGCAGCTCGTCCAGGGGGCAGTTCTTC. Protein sequence: CASSSSRGQFF. This chain connects TRBV28 to TRBJ2-1; a possible D gene is TRBD1 (6 bases). Between the trimmed V and J ends, which lost 6 bases and 12 bases, there was a span of 12 bases. The CDR3 sequence is 11 residues long. In germline, CDR1 is MDHEN, CDR2 SYDVKM.

The chain joins TRBV7-9 to TRBJ1-2, with D uncertain. Trimming removed 6 bases from V and 2 bases from J, with 16 bases in between. The germline gives CDR1 SEHNR, CDR2 FQNEAQ (reference sequence). CDR3 length: 15 residues. CDR3 in DNA: TGTGCCAGCAGTCCGATTGAGATTTTCAACTATGGCTACACCTTC. Translation gives CASSPIEIFNYGYTF.

V and J are TRBV5-1 and TRBJ2-2; a possible D gene is TRBD1 (5 bases). The germline gives CDR1 SGHRS, CDR2 YFSETQ. V was cut by 10 bases and J by 1 base, with 8 bases left in between. This CDR3 region has 12 residues. The CDR3 region has the DNA TGCGCCCAAAGGGGGAACACCGGGGAGCTGTTTTTT. Encoded protein: CAQRGNTGELFF.

The chain is built from TRBV9 and TRBJ2-7, with TRBD1 matching 9 bases. The CDR3 has 15 amino acids. The junction had 10 bases not matched to a gene; V was cut back by 3 bases and J by 6 bases. Germline V gives CDR1 SGDLS, CDR2 YYNGEE. The CDR3 DNA reads TGTGCCAGCAGCGCCGGGGACAGGGCCTCGGGCGAGCAGTACTTC. It translates to CASSAGDRASGEQYF.

V is TRBV21-1 and J is TRBJ1-3; whether TRBD1, the table's D call, matches the DNA was not checked. TRBV21-1 is designated a pseudogene. The CDR3 runs to 16 residues. As DNA, the CDR3 is TGTGCCAGCAGCACTCAGGGCATCCGAGGAGGAAACACCATATATTTT. It translates to CASSTQGIRGGNTIYF.

V gene TRBV4-1 combines with J gene TRBJ1-5, with 7 bases fitting TRBD1. CDR3 length: 15 residues. The V gene's germline CDR1 is MGHRA and CDR2 YSYEKL. Trimming removed 0 bases from V and 7 bases from J; junction bases left unmatched: 6. The CDR3 sequence is CASSQEGRGQQPQHF. The DNA for the CDR3 is TGCGCCAGCAGCCAAGAGGGAAGGGGGCAACAGCCCCAGCATTTT.

V is TRBV7-2 and J is TRBJ2-3; maybe TRBD1 (6 bases). Germline V CDR1 and CDR2: SGHTA, FQGNSA. V dropped 8 bases and J dropped 2 bases, with 17 bases sitting between them. The CDR3 loop spans 15 amino acids. The CDR3 DNA is TGTGCCAGCCTAAAGCCGGGACACAACACAGATACGCAGTATTTT. The encoded protein is CASLKPGHNTDTQYF.

This clone was counted once. The chain recombines TRBV6-2 or TRBV6-3 with TRBJ2-2; perhaps TRBD2 as D (5 bases). The CDR3 sequence is 16 residues long. V lost 0 bases to trimming and J lost 4 bases, with 12 bases between them. Germline V lookup: CDR1 MNHEY, CDR2 SVGEGT. This chain's CDR3 is CASSYSVRVGTGELFF. The CDR3 DNA follows: TGTGCCAGCAGTTACTCGGTGCGGGTGGGCACCGGGGAGCTGTTTTTT.

The V call is TRBV9, the J call TRBJ2-2; no firm D call. Trimming left V 2 bases short and J 6 bases short, with 20 bases between. The germline CDR1 and CDR2 sequences are SGDLS and YYNGEE. The CDR3 sequence is 17 residues long. The CDR3 sequence is CASSVVPTPKGPGELFF. Written as DNA, the CDR3 is TGTGCCAGCAGCGTTGTGCCGACACCCAAAGGCCCCGGGGAGCTGTTTTTT.

The chain has TRBV2 and TRBJ2-3; 7 nucleotides line up with TRBD1. The CDR3 has 15 amino acids. V lost 8 bases and J lost 0; bases outside the gene matches: 8. The germline V gene encodes CDR1 SNHLY and CDR2 FYNNEI. The CDR3 loop is CASSSGQVSTDTQYF. CDR3 sequence (DNA): TGTGCCAGCTCTTCTGGACAGGTCAGCACAGATACGCAGTATTTT.

The chain has TRBV27 and TRBJ1-1, with 7 bases that match TRBD1. The ends lost 3 bases at V and 3 bases at J; junction bases unmatched: 10. This CDR3 spans 16 amino acids. CDR1 MNHEY and CDR2 SMNVEV come from the germline V gene (reference sequence). The CDR3 bases are TGTGCCAGCAGTTTTGGGGGGGGGACAGCTTACACTGAAGCTTTCTTT. This encodes CASSFGGGTAYTEAFF.

The chain recombines TRBV5-1 with TRBJ2-6; the D is unclear. Trimming took 4 bases from V and 0 from J, leaving 8 bases between them. The CDR3 length is 15 residues. From germline, CDR1 is SGHRS and CDR2 YFSETQ. The CDR3 loop is CASSLVPSGANVLTF. The CDR3, as DNA: TGCGCCAGCAGCCTGGTACCCTCTGGGGCCAACGTCCTGACTTTC.

This clone was picked up a small number of times. The rearrangement uses TRBV5-1 and TRBJ2-7; a weak D match, TRBD1 (6 bases). This CDR3 comprises 13 residues. Germline-derived CDR1 and CDR2 are SGHRS and YFSETQ. V was pared by 0 bases and J by 6 bases, with 10 bases between. The CDR3 is CASSLGTVPEQYF. The CDR3 DNA is TGCGCCAGCAGCTTGGGGACAGTCCCCGAGCAGTACTTC.

This chain connects TRBV7-2 to TRBJ2-7; unclear D gene. This CDR3 comprises 15 residues. Germline V gives CDR1 SGHTA, CDR2 FQGNSA. V lost 2 bases, J lost 1 base, and 12 bases lay in between. CDR3 sequence reads: CASSLRTANSYEQYF. The CDR3 coding sequence is TGTGCCAGCAGCTTACGCACCGCTAATTCCTACGAGCAGTACTTC.

The chain has TRBV7-9 and TRBJ2-7; D might be TRBD1 (5 bases). V shed 1 base and J shed 4 bases, with 11 bases lying between them. Germline-derived CDR1 and CDR2 are SEHNR and FQNEAQ (reference sequence). The CDR3 totals 14 residues. This CDR3 reads CASSLGRAGYEQYF. The CDR3 DNA reads as TGTGCCAGCAGCTTAGGACGCGCAGGGTACGAGCAGTACTTC.

The rearrangement joins TRBV5-4 to TRBJ1-2; D is unclear. The CDR3 extends over 11 amino acids. Germline V CDR1 and CDR2: SGHNT, YYREEE (reference sequence). V was clipped by 7 bases and J by 5 bases, with 9 bases between them. The CDR3 loop reads CASGFTYGYTF. In DNA form, the CDR3 reads TGTGCCAGCGGGTTTACATATGGCTACACCTTC. The full variable domain, completed using reference TRBV5-4 and TRBJ1-2, is ETGVTQSPTHLIKTRGQQVTLRCSSQSGHNTVSWYQQALGQGPQFIFQYYREEENGRGNFPPRFSGLQFPNYSSELNVNALELDDSALYLCASGFTYGYTFGSGTRLTVV.

CDR3 sequence (DNA): TGTGCCAGCAGGTTAGACAGGGGAATGGTCGGGCCCCAGCATTTT. This codes for CASRLDRGMVGPQHF. The chain recombines TRBV6-5 with TRBJ1-5; TRBD1 matches at 8 bases. J gave up 9 bases and V 6 bases, and 13 bases lay outside the gene matches. CDR1 and CDR2 (germline): MNHEY, SVGAGI. The CDR3 has 15 amino acids.